This TCR beta chain derives from a study of blood T cell repertoires in COVID-19 (dated by TCRdb to the early 2020s). The study in broad terms: Samples from collaborators originated in the United States, Italy and Spain and spanned both the acute and convalescent phases of COVID-19. The material from the prospective study consisted of cDNA or gDNA derived from T cells, B-cell-depleted T cells, or PBMCs. HLA class I and class II types, where available, came from metadata supplied by the sample provider rather than from assay-based typing. Samples came from the ongoing ImmuneRACE study (first 160 participants) plus 1,254 subjects from 6 global collaborators. The repertoires were released in a freely available public database intended as a resource for research on the immune response to SARS-CoV-2. Deeply sampled blood TCRbeta repertoires from subjects exposed to, actively infected with, or recovered from COVID-19 were included in the dataset. A de-identified subject ID, COVID-19 status, age in years and sex were almost always included in the sample metadata.

Regarding this clone: Its recognized antigen is unknown. Within one base of it there is no much larger clone, and no base qualities were kept.

TCRbeta CDR3 regions were amplified from genomic DNA using the immunoSEQ Assay, a bias-controlled multiplex PCR. For the original study's pipeline: The number of nucleated cells in each sample was estimated from the amplification of reference gene primers within the assay. Sequence reads were collapsed and filtered to measure the absolute abundance of every unique TCRbeta CDR3 rearrangement. For each sample, productive Simpson clonality was calculated as the square root of Simpson's diversity index across productive rearrangements. TCRdb took over this immuneACCESS table, retaining in-frame rearrangements with V and J assigned. Such tables are incomplete; in checked studies, under half of the missing clones stem from an unresolved V gene, and the remainder is unexplained. For V, J and clone size, that table is used; D and trimming come from the DNA. This sample comprises approximately 26,000 clones, roughly 90% of them detected only once. Of the sample, approximately 2.6% falls within the top ten clones.

CDR1 MNHEY and CDR2 SVGAGI were looked up in the germline V gene. The V end gives up 5 bases and the J end 4 bases, leaving 4 bases in the junction not matched to a gene. From cysteine to phenylalanine, the CDR3 is 14 amino acids long. The sequence is cut down to CDR3 DNA, 42 bases in frame from base 1. Overall study results and their limits: Clinical and demographic metadata were provided uncurated, with the amount varying by source and participant.

Whole blood was collected in K2EDTA tubes by collaborating institutions according to the institutions' own protocols. Collaborator samples were shipped for TCRbeta analysis as frozen whole blood, isolated PBMCs, or DNA extracted from either sample type. The source material was peripheral blood. The sequence is built from TRBV6-5 and TRBJ2-1; TRBD2 aligns with 8 central bases. This TCR was recovered from a human donor in a cohort sampled during active COVID-19. The CDR3 reads as follows: CASSNTSGYNEQFF. The DNA sequence reads TGTGCCAGCAGTAACACTAGCGGTTACAATGAGCAGTTCTTC.